This TCR beta chain was observed in a study of shared clonotypes between healthy human individuals. Study observations and caveats: It was observed that roughly 5.4% of naive CD4 clonotypes were shared across several donors.

Note on this clone: The antigen remains unidentified.

Assay execution took place at the deep level. TCRdb's copy holds only in-frame clones and misses some; the assay was immunoSEQ multiplex PCR. The sample holds around 340,000 clones, about 73% seen once. Germline assignment: CDR1 KGHSH and CDR2 LQKENI. The CDR3 totals 13 residues. V lost 3 bases, J lost 4 bases, and 10 bases lay in between. HIV-negative, healthy adults without recent acute infections or vaccinations were the donors. Subsets obtained from CD4+ cells comprised CD45RA+ naive and CD45RA-negative memory cells. This chain links TRBV18 with TRBJ2-7; the D gene could be TRBD1 or TRBD2 (5 bases each). The TCR sequence derives from a man in his thirties or forties in good health. The material sequenced was memory CD4+ T cells sorted from blood. Subset of the sample: CD45RA-negative fraction. Here the CDR3 DNA reads TGTGCCAGCTCACCGAGTTGGGGGTACGAGCAGTACTTC. It codes for CASSPSWGYEQYF.